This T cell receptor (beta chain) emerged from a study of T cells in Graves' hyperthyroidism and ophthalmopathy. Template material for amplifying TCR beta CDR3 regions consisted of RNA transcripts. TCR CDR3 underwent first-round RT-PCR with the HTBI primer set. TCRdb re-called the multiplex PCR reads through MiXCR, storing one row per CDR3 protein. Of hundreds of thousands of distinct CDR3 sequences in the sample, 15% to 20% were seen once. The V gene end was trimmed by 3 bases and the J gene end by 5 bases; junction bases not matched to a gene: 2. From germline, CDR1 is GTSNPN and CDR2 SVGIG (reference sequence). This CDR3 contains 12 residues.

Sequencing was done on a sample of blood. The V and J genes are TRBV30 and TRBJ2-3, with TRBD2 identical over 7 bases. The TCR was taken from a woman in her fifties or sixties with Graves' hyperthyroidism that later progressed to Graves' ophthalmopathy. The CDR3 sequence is CAWSSGGDTQYF. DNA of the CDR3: TGTGCCTGGAGCTCGGGAGGAGATACGCAGTATTTT.